A selection of T cell receptor beta chains follows, all from one sample in a study of blood T cells in healthy people across ages. MiXCR was run by TCRdb on the 5' RACE reads, yielding one entry per CDR3 protein. Among over 1,500,000 distinct CDR3 sequences listed, about 39% were seen once. The sample taken for sequencing was blood. These receptors were taken from a human donor in good health. Both conserved end residues are part of each CDR3. A D gene is named only where the DNA matches it firmly. For some rows the clone size is stated as once, few or many, or as a class when expanded; others skip it.

V gene	clone size	CDR3 length	D gene	J gene	CDR3 DNA	CDR3 protein
TRBV7-2	once	16	NA	TRBJ2-1	TGTGCCAGCAGCCTAAGAGGGGGGGCAGGGCGCAATGAGCAGTTCTTC	CASSLRGGAGRNEQFF
TRBV3-1	few	15	TRBD1	TRBJ2-7	TGTGCCAGCAGCCAATACGACAGGGGACCCTACGAGCAGTACTTC	CASSQYDRGPYEQYF
TRBV7-9	NA	17	NA	TRBJ1-2	TGTGCCAGCAGCTGGGAAGGAGGGGATGGACCTAACTATGGCTACACCTTC	CASSWEGGDGPNYGYTF
TRBV7-2	few	14	NA	TRBJ2-3	TGTGCCAGCAGCTTAAATAGCGGCACAGATACGCAGTATTTT	CASSLNSGTDTQYF
TRBV20-1	NA	15	TRBD1	TRBJ2-7	TGCAGTGCTAGACAACCGGGACAGGGAATCTACGAGCAGTACTTC	CSARQPGQGIYEQYF
TRBV4-3	NA	14	NA	TRBJ1-2	TGCGCCAGCAGCCAAGATAGTGGGGTCTATGGCTACACCTTC	CASSQDSGVYGYTF
TRBV3-1	NA	16	TRBD1	TRBJ1-1	TGTGCCAGCAGCCCATCACTAGGGACAGGGTTGGATGAAGCTTTCTTT	CASSPSLGTGLDEAFF
TRBV7-9	NA	14	NA	TRBJ1-1	TGTGCCAGCAGCTTAGGGGTTGGGGCTCCTGAAGCTTTCTTT	CASSLGVGAPEAFF
TRBV7-2	NA	13	NA	TRBJ2-5	TGTGCCAGCAGGGGCCCCGGGAAAGAGACCCAGTACTTC	CASRGPGKETQYF
TRBV7-2	many	13	NA	TRBJ1-1	TGTGCCAGCAGCCCCCAGATGAACACTGAAGCTTTCTTT	CASSPQMNTEAFF
TRBV6-5	once	15	TRBD2	TRBJ2-3	TGTGCCAGCAGTTACGGCGGGGGGGCCTTAGATACGCAGTATTTT	CASSYGGGALDTQYF
TRBV15	many	14	NA	TRBJ2-7	TGTGCCACCAGCAGAGATCGTTCGGGGGACGAGCAGTACTTC	CATSRDRSGDEQYF
TRBV5-1	many	12	NA	TRBJ2-7	TGCGCCAGCAGCCCGATGGGCTACGAGCAGTACTTC	CASSPMGYEQYF
TRBV29-1	NA	15	NA	TRBJ2-4	TGCAGCGTCCCGGCCCCCGCGGGATTCTACAATGAGCAGTACTTC	CSVPAPAGFYNEQYF
TRBV7-9	NA	14	NA	TRBJ2-3	TGTGCCAGCAGCTCCCAGACGCTCACAGATACGCAGTATTTT	CASSSQTLTDTQYF
TRBV4-2	many	15	NA	TRBJ2-3	TGTGCCAGCAGCCAACGAATCGGAGACACAGATACGCAGTATTTT	CASSQRIGDTDTQYF
TRBV5-1	NA	14	NA	TRBJ2-3	TGCGCCAGCGCCCGGGTTATTAGCACAGATACGCAGTATTTT	CASARVISTDTQYF
TRBV29-1	NA	12	NA	TRBJ1-2	TGCAGCGTCGTGCAAGGTTTATTTGGCTACACCTTC	CSVVQGLFGYTF
TRBV12-3/TRBV12-4	NA	16	TRBD1	TRBJ2-5	TGTGCCAGCAGTTCTAGTGGACAGGTTAAACATGAGACCCAGTACTTC	CASSSSGQVKHETQYF
TRBV27	NA	13	NA	TRBJ2-7	TGTGCCAGCAGTTTAATTGCTACCTACGAGCAGTACTTC	CASSLIATYEQYF
TRBV9	NA	14	TRBD2	TRBJ2-5	TGTGCCAGTAGCGGGGGGCCGATCGGAGAGACCCAGTACTTC	CASSGGPIGETQYF
TRBV21-1	NA	15	NA	TRBJ1-1	TGTGCCAGCAGCAAATTGGTCGTGGTGAACACTGAAGCTTTCTTT	CASSKLVVVNTEAFF
TRBV28	NA	14	TRBD1	TRBJ2-1	TGTGCCAGCAACATTTGGACAGGGAACAATGAGCAGTTCTTC	CASNIWTGNNEQFF
TRBV5-1	NA	16	NA	TRBJ2-3	TGCGCCAGCAGCATTGGACTCTCGAGGTACACAGATACGCAGTATTTT	CASSIGLSRYTDTQYF